The T cell receptor beta chain described here comes from a study of blood T cell repertoires in COVID-19. Across the whole study: The study drew acute and convalescent COVID-19 samples from the United States, Italy and Spain. In each case, the material was cDNA or gDNA derived from T cells, B-cell-depleted T cells, or PBMCs.

Followed over time, Seattle patients had been enrolled while infection was active. V lost 3 bases, J lost 5 bases, and 8 bases lay in between. Germline CDR1 reads LNHDA; CDR2 reads SQIVND (reference sequence). The CDR3 has 14 amino acids. Authors' methods: Nucleated cell number was recorded as an estimate derived from reference gene primer amplification. Clones were sequenced by immunoSEQ multiplex PCR, and TCRdb holds only the in-frame ones, with some missing. V and J calls and clone size are those listed in that table; D and trimming were worked out from the DNA. The sample lists roughly 230,000 clones, about 82% seen once, with roughly 5.3% in the top ten.

Source material: peripheral blood. The sequence was obtained from a man aged 50 or older with COVID-19, enrolled during active disease. The genes are TRBV19 and TRBJ1-6; tentatively, D is TRBD1 (5 bases). The CDR3 loop reads CASSILQDNSPLHF. CDR3 bases: TGTGCCAGTAGTATCTTACAGGATAATTCACCCCTCCACTTT.